Sequencing of this T cell receptor (beta chain) was carried out in a study of T cell changes during pregnancy in multiple sclerosis. Losses at the gene ends were 5 bases for V and 4 bases for J; bases not matched to a gene: 3. CDR3 length: 13 residues. Germline V gives CDR1 SEHNR, CDR2 FQNEAQ (reference sequence). This table comes from immunoSEQ multiplex PCR, and its TCRdb copy is limited to in-frame clones, with some not included. The sample lists 45,000 to 60,000 clones, 80% to 95% occurring once. The material sequenced was CD4+ T cells from peripheral blood mononuclear cells, taken after pregnancy. The clonotype originates from a female donor in good health, enrolled as a control in a pregnancy study. J is TRBJ1-2 and V is TRBV7-9; 8 nucleotides agree with TRBD1. Here the CDR3 reads CASSLDRVYGYTF. Here the CDR3 DNA reads TGTGCCAGCAGCCTGGACAGGGTCTATGGCTACACCTTC.